The 5 T cell receptor beta chains reported below all come from one sample, sequenced in a study of CD8+ T cells in alopecia areata (dated by TCRdb to the late 2010s). The intended sense of this specimen's time point label: baseline before oral tofacitinib. The method was the immunoSEQ multiplex PCR assay. RNA was extracted from all samples and reverse transcribed into cDNA as template for TCR sequencing. Drawn from immuneACCESS, this table holds only the in-frame rearrangements with V and J called that TCRdb kept. Clones are partly lost; checked studies trace under half to an unresolved V gene and leave the rest unexplained. For this sample there are around 140,000 clones; about 87% appear just once. Less than 15% of the sample belongs to the ten largest clones. The sequenced sample was CD8+ T cells sorted from blood, obtained at week 0. All receptors come from a human donor with alopecia areata.

This clone was seen a single time. The chain uses TRBV29-1 and TRBJ1-2; unclear D gene. Germline CDR1 is SQVTM and CDR2 is ANQGSEA. V lost 3 bases, J lost 13 bases, and 15 bases lay in between. The CDR3 loop spans 11 amino acids. The CDR3 DNA sequence: TGCAGCGTTGAGCCGGAGTATGTTCGCACCTTC. This encodes CSVEPEYVRTF.

This clone was seen a few times. At one boundary the junction diverges from the germline segment, which might be a read error. CDR3 DNA sequence: TGTGCCAGCAGTTACTCCGGGACAGGGGGCGCCGAGCAGTACTTC. Protein sequence: CASSYSGTGGAEQYF. The genes are TRBV10-3 and TRBJ2-7; 12 bases map to TRBD1. There are 15 residues in the CDR3. CDR1 is ENHRY, CDR2 SYGVKD, per germline.

This clone was seen once. The rearrangement joins TRBV5-1 to TRBJ2-1, with 12 bases matching TRBD1. Losses at the gene ends were 3 bases for V and 7 bases for J; bases not matched to a gene: 8. Germline V lookup: CDR1 SGHRS, CDR2 YFSETQ. The CDR3 runs 16 residues. CDR3 nucleotide sequence: TGCGCCAGCAGCTCGACCCCGGGACAGGGGGCTAATGAGCAGTTCTTC. The encoded protein is CASSSTPGQGANEQFF. Full variable domain (rest looked up from reference TRBV5-1 and TRBJ2-1): KAGVTQTPRYLIKTRGQQVTLSCSPISGHRSVSWYQQTPGQGLQFLFEYFSETQRNKGNFPGRFSGRQFSNSRSEMNVSTLELGDSALYLCASSSTPGQGANEQFFGPGTRLTVL.

This clone has just one count. The chain carries TRBV5-1 and TRBJ2-7; TRBD1 is a possible D gene (7 bases). V lost 3 bases and J 3 bases, leaving 22 bases between the germline ends. From germline, CDR1 is SGHRS and CDR2 YFSETQ. This CDR3 region has 17 residues. The CDR3 is CASSSAPNQGGNYEQYF. CDR3 nucleotides: TGCGCCAGCAGCTCCGCTCCCAACCAGGGGGGCAACTACGAGCAGTACTTC.

V is TRBV6-5 and J is TRBJ2-5; the D is unclear. Germline lookup yields CDR1 MNHEY and CDR2 SVGAGI. This CDR3 comprises 14 residues. The V end lost 0 bases, the J end lost 5 bases, and 10 bases lay between the germline ends. The CDR3 sequence is CASSYSSYKETQYF. For the CDR3, the DNA is TGTGCCAGCAGTTACTCTAGTTACAAGGAGACCCAGTACTTC.